Listed here are 9 T cell receptor beta chains from one sample, sequenced in a study of shared clonotypes between healthy human individuals. The assay was immunoSEQ multiplex PCR, and TCRdb's table has in-frame clones only and misses some. Of 950,000 to 1,100,000 clones in the sample, around 74% were seen once. Sequencing input: memory CD4+ T cells sorted from blood. Subset reported: CD45RA-negative fraction. All receptors come from a man between 18 and 35 years old in good health.

The V call is TRBV5-4, the J call TRBJ1-2; 7 nucleotides line up with TRBD1. Germline CDR1 and CDR2: SGHNT and YYREEE (reference sequence). Trimming cost V 4 bases and J 8 bases; bases outside gene matches: 11. The CDR3 is made up of 14 amino acids. The CDR3 DNA reads TGTGCCAGCAGCAATCAAGACAGGGCGGGGGGCTACACCTTC. Protein product: CASSNQDRAGGYTF.

J is TRBJ2-3 and V is TRBV27, with D perhaps matching TRBD1 or TRBD2 (5 bases each). CDR3 size: 14 residues. The V end lost 7 bases, the J end lost 4 bases, and 15 bases lay between the germline ends. The germline V gene has CDR1 MNHEY and CDR2 SMNVEV (reference sequence). The CDR3: CASKGTVMADTQYF. The CDR3 DNA reads as TGTGCCAGCAAAGGGACCGTGATGGCAGATACGCAGTATTTT.

This clone was counted a single time. The gene calls are TRBV28 and TRBJ2-7, with TRBD1 matching 9 bases. The CDR3 consists of 15 residues. Per the germline V gene, CDR1 is MDHEN and CDR2 is SYDVKM. The trim removed 5 bases at V and 2 bases at J, leaving 7 bases unmatched. The CDR3, as DNA: TGTGCCAGCAGTGGCGGTGGGACAGGGCCCTACGAGCAGTACTTC. This translates into CASSGGGTGPYEQYF.

The chain joins TRBV30 to TRBJ2-1; 7 nucleotides line up with TRBD2. After removal of 2 bases from V and 4 bases from J, the junction contained 5 bases not matched to a gene. The CDR3 spans 14 residues. Per the germline V gene, CDR1 is GTSNPN and CDR2 is SVGIG (reference sequence). The DNA of the CDR3 is TGTGCCTGGAGTCACGGGGGGATATACAATGAGCAGTTCTTC. This encodes CAWSHGGIYNEQFF.

The chain combines TRBV4-1 with TRBJ2-3, with TRBD2 identical over 12 bases. Germline V lookup: CDR1 MGHRA, CDR2 YSYEKL. V trimming: 0 bases; J trimming: 4 bases; junction bases outside the gene matches: 5. This CDR3 spans 17 amino acids. CDR3 coding DNA: TGCGCCAGCAGCCAAGAAGCTAGCGGGAGGGCCGCAGATACGCAGTATTTT. Translation gives CASSQEASGRAADTQYF.

The rearrangement joins TRBV7-9 to TRBJ2-2, with 10 bases lining up with TRBD1. This CDR3 region has 16 residues. Germline V gives CDR1 SEHNR, CDR2 FQNEAQ (reference sequence). Trimming cost V 5 bases and J 4 bases; bases outside gene matches: 7. The CDR3 loop reads CASSARTGGSTGELFF. The CDR3 region has the DNA TGTGCCAGCAGCGCTAGGACAGGGGGGAGCACCGGGGAGCTGTTTTTT. Variable domain in full (rest from reference TRBV7-9 and TRBJ2-2): DTGVSQNPRHKITKRGQNVTFRCDPISEHNRLYWYRQTLGQGPEFLTYFQNEAQLEKSRLLSDRFSAERPKGSFSTLEIQRTEQGDSAMYLCASSARTGGSTGELFFGEGSRLTVL.

This chain joins TRBV11-2 and TRBJ2-1; TRBD2 matches at 11 bases. In germline, CDR1 is SGHAT, CDR2 FQNNGV. The ends lost 2 bases at V and 8 bases at J; junction bases unmatched: 5. The CDR3 has 15 amino acids. CDR3 loop: CASSLQLAGADEQFF. The CDR3 bases are TGTGCCAGCAGCTTACAACTAGCGGGAGCAGATGAGCAGTTCTTC.

This clone has a count of ten or more. The chain recombines TRBV5-1 with TRBJ2-7, with 7 nucleotides matching TRBD1. V shed 4 bases, J shed 3 bases, and the junction held 4 bases outside the gene matches. The CDR3 extends over 13 amino acids. Looked up from germline, CDR1 is SGHRS and CDR2 is YFSETQ. The CDR3 is CASSEGQYYEQYF. DNA for the CDR3: TGCGCCAGCAGCGAGGGACAGTACTACGAGCAGTACTTC.

For this clone: Other DNA variants within this sample encode the same CDR3. This sequence joins TRBV18 and TRBJ2-1; TRBD1 agrees at 10 bases. The junction had 3 bases not matched to a gene; V was cut back by 4 bases and J by 3 bases. The CDR3 covers 15 residues. Germline CDR1 KGHSH, CDR2 LQKENI. The CDR3 region is CASSLDRGLYNEQFF. CDR3 nucleotide sequence: TGTGCCAGCTCACTAGACAGGGGGCTCTACAATGAGCAGTTCTTC.